The 29 T cell receptor beta chains below come from one sample, sequenced in a study of T-cell memory formation after mild COVID-19. Via MiXCR, TCRdb re-called the 5' RACE reads, giving one row per CDR3 protein. The sample includes 550,000 to 650,000 distinct CDR3 sequences, around 16% seen only once; the top ten take about 8.1%. Material for sequencing was PBMCs or a T cell subset sorted from them (not recorded which). These receptors were collected from an adult woman who had mild COVID-19 (a few samples of this study predate the infection). Cell type and time point are not known.

This clonotype was counted only a few times. A read error may account for a junction end that differs from germline. This chain links TRBV7-7 with TRBJ2-5, with 7 bases matching TRBD1. Per the germline V gene, CDR1 is SSHAT and CDR2 is FNYEAQ (reference sequence). The CDR3 spans 13 residues. The CDR3 protein is CASSRQGRETQYF. CDR3 in DNA: TGTGCTAGCAGCCGACAGGGCAGAGAGACCCAGTACTTC.

This clonotype was observed a few times. The chain carries TRBV5-5 and TRBJ2-5, with D tentatively TRBD2 (7 bases). Germline CDR1 reads SGHKS; CDR2 reads YYEKEE (reference sequence). V was clipped by 3 bases and J by 2 bases, with 17 bases between them. The CDR3 length is 16 residues. The CDR3 spells CASSSIPGGLQETQYF. In DNA, the CDR3 is TGTGCCAGCAGCTCTATCCCGGGGGGCCTACAAGAGACCCAGTACTTC. Looking up the rest from reference TRBV5-5 and TRBJ2-5 gives the full variable domain: DAGVTQSPTHLIKTRGQQVTLRCSPISGHKSVSWYQQVLGQGPQFIFQYYEKEERGRGNFPDRFSARQFPNYSSELNVNALLLGDSALYLCASSSIPGGLQETQYFGPGTRLLVL.

This clonotype appeared a few times. The chain is built from TRBV6-5 and TRBJ2-1; D is possibly TRBD2 (7 bases). V was clipped by 2 bases and J by 10 bases, with 12 bases between them. Germline lookup yields CDR1 MNHEY and CDR2 SVGAGI. This CDR3 is 13 amino acids long. Here the CDR3 DNA reads TGTGCCAGCAGTTACGGGGGGGCTATAGAGCAGTTCTTC. Translating gives CASSYGGAIEQFF.

This sequence joins TRBV3-1 and TRBJ2-5; 8 nucleotides agree with TRBD1. This CDR3 is 16 amino acids long. The junction had 8 bases not matched to a gene; V was cut back by 0 bases and J by 5 bases. From germline, CDR1 is LGHDT and CDR2 YNNKEL (reference sequence). The CDR3 region is CASSQDSTGAWETQYF. The CDR3 DNA sequence: TGTGCCAGCAGCCAAGATTCGACAGGGGCATGGGAGACCCAGTACTTC.

This clonotype came up a few times. The genes are TRBV29-1 and TRBJ1-1; D call uncertain. CDR3 size: 11 residues. In germline, CDR1 is SQVTM, CDR2 ANQGSEA. This chain's CDR3 is CRAGVVSEAFF. The CDR3 DNA reads as TGCAGGGCTGGGGTAGTCTCTGAAGCTTTCTTT.

There are a few counts of this clonotype. The CDR3 DNA sequence: TGTGCCAGCAGTCTCTCCCGACTAGCGGGATCCAATGAGCAGTTCTTC. It codes for CASSLSRLAGSNEQFF. The chain links TRBV12-3 or TRBV12-4 to TRBJ2-1, with 11 bases aligning to TRBD2. The CDR3 runs to 16 residues. After removal of 5 bases from V and 6 bases from J, the junction contained 9 bases not matched to a gene.

V usage is TRBV30 and J usage is TRBJ1-5, with D hard to call. Germline CDR1 and CDR2: GTSNPN and SVGIG (reference sequence). Deletions cut 2 bases from V and 7 bases from J, with 18 bases between. CDR3 size: 15 residues. The CDR3 coding sequence is TGTGCCTGGAGTCACCCGGGATCCCTAGGACAGCCCCAGCATTTT. It is translated as CAWSHPGSLGQPQHF.

This clonotype was picked up a small number of times. The chain joins TRBV20-1 to TRBJ2-3; a weak D match, TRBD2 (5 bases). The CDR3 totals 15 residues. Between the trimmed V and J ends, which lost 0 bases and 1 base, there was a span of 11 bases. Germline-derived CDR1 and CDR2 are DFQATT and SNEGSKA (reference sequence). The CDR3 sequence is CSARDWGVGTDTQYF. CDR3 nucleotides: TGCAGTGCTAGAGATTGGGGAGTCGGCACAGATACGCAGTATTTT.

The chain uses TRBV6-5 and TRBJ1-1; tentatively, D is TRBD1 (6 bases). The CDR3 is made up of 16 amino acids. V was pared by 6 bases and J by 0 bases, with 17 bases between. CDR1 and CDR2 (germline): MNHEY, SVGAGI. CDR3 residues: CASSDWGQDLNTEAFF. The CDR3 region has the DNA TGTGCCAGCAGCGATTGGGGGCAGGACTTGAACACTGAAGCTTTCTTT.

The CDR3 region has the DNA TGTGCCAGCACCCCCAGCAGGGGAGCAACTAATGAAAAACTGTTTTTT. Protein: CASTPSRGATNEKLFF. The chain is built from TRBV25-1 and TRBJ1-4; tentative D call: TRBD1 (6 bases). V gave up 7 bases and J gave up 0 bases, with 15 bases separating them. The V gene's germline CDR1 is MGHDK and CDR2 SYGVNS. The CDR3 sequence is 16 residues long.

The CDR3 spells CASSLGLSGGSYEQYF. The CDR3 DNA follows: TGCGCCAGCAGCTTGGGCCTTAGCGGGGGCTCCTACGAGCAGTACTTC. The chain recombines TRBV5-1 with TRBJ2-7; 9 positions agree with TRBD2. From germline, CDR1 is SGHRS and CDR2 YFSETQ. V lost 0 bases to trimming and J lost 0 bases; unmatched junction nucleotides: 4. The CDR3 sequence is 16 residues long. The whole variable domain, filled in from reference TRBV5-1 and TRBJ2-7, reads KAGVTQTPRYLIKTRGQQVTLSCSPISGHRSVSWYQQTPGQGLQFLFEYFSETQRNKGNFPGRFSGRQFSNSRSEMNVSTLELGDSALYLCASSLGLSGGSYEQYFGPGTRLTVT.

In its sample, this clonotype was seen a few times. The chain couples TRBV7-2 to TRBJ2-1; TRBD1 aligns across 9 bases. The J segment lost 7 bases and the V segment lost 0 bases, leaving 10 bases of the junction unmatched. The CDR3 has 17 amino acids. Germline V CDR1 and CDR2: SGHTA, FQGNSA. CDR3 DNA sequence: TGTGCCAGCAGCTTAGCCCATTGGACAGGGGTGTCGAATGAGCAGTTCTTC. Protein sequence: CASSLAHWTGVSNEQFF.

At least ten counts were recorded for this clonotype. The chain combines TRBV9 with TRBJ2-2, with D possibly called TRBD1 or TRBD2 (6 bases each). The V gene lost 2 bases and the J gene lost 5 bases, with 19 bases spanning the gap. Looked up from germline, CDR1 is SGDLS and CDR2 is YYNGEE. The CDR3 loop spans 17 amino acids. CDR3 loop: CASSVAPEGGVTGELFF. For the CDR3, the DNA is TGTGCCAGCAGCGTCGCCCCTGAGGGGGGAGTAACCGGGGAGCTGTTTTTT.

Only one count was recorded for this clonotype. The chain uses TRBV4-2 and TRBJ2-1; 11 bases are a match to TRBD2. The CDR3 contains 18 residues. The germline V gene has CDR1 LGHNA and CDR2 YNFKEQ. With 0 bases clipped from V and 7 bases from J, the junction kept 11 bases outside the gene matches. CDR3 coding DNA: TGTGCCAGCAGCCAAGATAGTGTTACTAGCGGGAGTCCTAATGAGCAGTTCTTC. Translation: CASSQDSVTSGSPNEQFF.

This clonotype was seen more than once but under ten times. The chain employs TRBV29-1 and TRBJ2-1, with D possibly matching TRBD2 (7 bases). The CDR3 runs 14 residues. CDR1 SQVTM and CDR2 ANQGSEA come from the germline V gene. Trimming cost V 7 bases and J 7 bases, with 20 bases left between them. CDR3 in amino acids: CSAAVAGARNEQFF. The CDR3 DNA is TGCAGCGCCGCTGTGGCGGGGGCTAGGAATGAGCAGTTCTTC.

There are a few counts of this clonotype. The chain recombines TRBV6-2 or TRBV6-3 with TRBJ2-1; 10 bases agree with TRBD2. The CDR3 has 15 amino acids. CDR1 and CDR2 from the germline V gene are MNHEY and SVGEGT. Trimming took 6 bases from V and 4 from J; bases not matched to a gene: 6. CDR3 region: CASSLTSGPYNEQFF. The CDR3 DNA sequence: TGTGCCAGCAGCTTGACTAGCGGGCCTTACAATGAGCAGTTCTTC.

This clonotype was counted only a few times. This sequence joins TRBV7-9 and TRBJ2-1; D is tentatively TRBD1 or TRBD2 (6 bases each). The CDR3 spans 16 residues. Germline CDR1 and CDR2: SEHNR and FQNEAQ (reference sequence). Trimming removed 4 bases from V and 7 bases from J, with 20 bases in between. This chain's CDR3 is CASSSIRGRVWNEQFF. The DNA of the CDR3 is TGTGCCAGCAGCTCCATCCGGGGGCGGGTTTGGAATGAGCAGTTCTTC. Combining the CDR3 with reference TRBV7-9 and TRBJ2-1 gives the whole variable domain DTGVSQNPRHKITKRGQNVTFRCDPISEHNRLYWYRQTLGQGPEFLTYFQNEAQLEKSRLLSDRFSAERPKGSFSTLEIQRTEQGDSAMYLCASSSIRGRVWNEQFFGPGTRLTVL.

This chain joins TRBV7-2 and TRBJ2-6; D gene unclear. This CDR3 contains 12 residues. CDR1 and CDR2 from the germline V gene are SGHTA and FQGNSA. Trimming took off 7 bases at V and 7 bases at J, with 8 bases between the two ends. CDR3 loop: CASTNVANVLTF. In DNA, the CDR3 is TGTGCCAGCACCAATGTAGCCAACGTCCTGACTTTC.

This clonotype turned up a few times. The genes are TRBV7-9 and TRBJ1-4; D is undetermined. The CDR3 runs to 14 residues. CDR1 SEHNR and CDR2 FQNEAQ come from the germline V gene (reference sequence). Trimming left V 5 bases short and J 4 bases short, with 11 bases between. CDR3 in amino acids: CASSQRADNEKLFF. CDR3 DNA: TGTGCCAGCAGCCAACGGGCCGATAATGAAAAACTGTTTTTT. The full variable domain, rest sourced from reference TRBV7-9 and TRBJ1-4, is DTGVSQNPRHKITKRGQNVTFRCDPISEHNRLYWYRQTLGQGPEFLTYFQNEAQLEKSRLLSDRFSAERPKGSFSTLEIQRTEQGDSAMYLCASSQRADNEKLFFGSGTQLSVL.

This clonotype was found many times. The rearrangement links TRBV7-2 to TRBJ2-7; possible D gene TRBD1, 7 bases. The CDR3 consists of 15 residues. V dropped 3 bases and J dropped 6 bases, with 18 bases sitting between them. Germline CDR1 reads SGHTA; CDR2 reads FQGNSA. The CDR3 region is CASSFRRGTAGEQYF. The CDR3 bases are TGTGCCAGCAGCTTCCGACGGGGGACAGCAGGCGAGCAGTACTTC.

This clonotype was observed at least ten times. The chain has TRBV19 and TRBJ2-1; 8 bases match TRBD2. Germline trimming cut 10 bases from V and 3 bases from J; bases unmatched to any gene: 8. CDR3 length: 14 amino acids. Germline V lookup: CDR1 LNHDA, CDR2 SQIVND (reference sequence). The CDR3 spells CATSPGGDYNEQFF. The CDR3 DNA reads as TGTGCCACCTCCCCGGGGGGGGACTACAATGAGCAGTTCTTC.

V is TRBV5-1 and J is TRBJ2-5; D possibly corresponds to TRBD1 (5 bases). The CDR3 runs to 14 residues. Between the trimmed V and J ends, which lost 3 bases and 4 bases, there was a span of 13 bases. Germline V gene lookup returns CDR1 SGHRS and CDR2 YFSETQ. The CDR3 DNA sequence: TGCGCCAGCAGCTCTTTCAGGGCTGGAGAGACCCAGTACTTC. Translation: CASSSFRAGETQYF.

The V gene is TRBV5-1, the J gene TRBJ1-1; 7 positions agree with TRBD1. The CDR3 is 14 amino acids. V lost 4 bases and J lost 6; bases outside the gene matches: 9. The V gene's germline CDR1 is SGHRS and CDR2 YFSETQ. CDR3 sequence (DNA): TGCGCCAGCAGCCCTCATGACAGGGTTCCTGAAGCTTTCTTT. It encodes CASSPHDRVPEAFF.

The chain couples TRBV5-5 to TRBJ1-1; 11 bases match TRBD1. The CDR3 sequence is 16 residues long. Trimming at V came to 3 bases and at J to 4 bases, leaving 8 bases not matched to a gene. Germline assignment: CDR1 SGHKS and CDR2 YYEKEE (reference sequence). Written as DNA, the CDR3 is TGTGCCAGCAGCTCTGTGATCGGGACAGGGGGCACTGAAGCTTTCTTT. It yields the protein CASSSVIGTGGTEAFF.

The table lists this clonotype with many counts. The J gene is TRBJ2-2, the V gene TRBV5-1; no clear D. V dropped 3 bases and J dropped 5 bases, with 8 bases sitting between them. The CDR3 contains 13 residues. Germline loops: CDR1 SGHRS, CDR2 YFSETQ. The CDR3 DNA is TGCGCCAGCAGCTCAGGCCGGACCGGGGAGCTGTTTTTT. This gives the protein CASSSGRTGELFF.

The chain has TRBV6-2 or TRBV6-3 and TRBJ2-5, with D perhaps TRBD1 (5 bases). There are 14 residues in the CDR3. Germline CDR1 reads MNHEY; CDR2 reads SVGEGT. Trimming cost V 8 bases and J 1 base, with 14 bases left between them. Written as DNA, the CDR3 is TGTGCCAGCGGATCCTACAGGTTCCAAGAGACCCAGTACTTC. Encoded protein: CASGSYRFQETQYF.

In this sample, this clonotype turned up a few times. V usage is TRBV7-9 and J usage is TRBJ2-1; D is perhaps TRBD1 or TRBD2 (7 bases each). CDR1 is SEHNR, CDR2 FQNEAQ, per germline (reference sequence). V gave up 1 base and J gave up 12 bases, with 19 bases separating them. CDR3 length: 15 residues. CDR3 DNA sequence: TGTGCCAGCAGCTTAGAAGGGGGCTCGCCGGGGGGGCAGTTCTTC. Amino acid sequence: CASSLEGGSPGGQFF.

This clonotype was detected ten times or more. CDR3 nucleotide sequence: TGTGCCAGCAGCCGACAGGGGGAAGAGACCCAGTACTTC. As protein: CASSRQGEETQYF. The V gene is TRBV12-3 or TRBV12-4, the J gene TRBJ2-5; 9 bases fit TRBD1. V was pared by 6 bases and J by 3 bases, with 2 bases of the junction left unmatched. The CDR3 has 13 residues.

In its sample, this clonotype was seen a few times. The CDR3: CASRMTVQNTEAFF. CDR3 nucleotide sequence: TGTGCCAGCAGGATGACAGTCCAGAACACTGAAGCTTTCTTT. The chain is built from TRBV12-3 or TRBV12-4 and TRBJ1-1; D perhaps matches TRBD1 (5 bases). V lost 6 bases to trimming and J lost 1 base, with 12 bases between them. There are 14 residues in the CDR3.